The 21 T cell receptor beta chains given below trace back to one sample, sequenced in a study of blood T cell repertoires in COVID-19. The repertoire was sequenced with immunoSEQ multiplex PCR; TCRdb's copy has only in-frame clones and lacks some. The top ten hold roughly a tenth of the sample, which has 200,000 to 250,000 clones, 70% to 85% seen once. The sample comprised peripheral blood. The receptors were gathered from a man aged 50 or older with active or convalescent COVID-19.

The V and J genes are TRBV6-1 and TRBJ2-7; possible D gene TRBD1, 5 bases. The ends were cut back, 2 bases at V and 8 bases at J, with 16 bases in the middle. CDR1 and CDR2 from the germline V gene are MNHNS and SASEGT. The CDR3 is made up of 14 amino acids. CDR3 sequence reads: CASSESYRTNKQYF. As DNA, the CDR3 is TGTGCCAGCAGTGAAAGCTACAGGACAAACAAGCAGTACTTC.

The CDR3 spells CASSSGQGRSEQYF. CDR3 nucleotides: TGTGCCAGCAGTTCTGGACAGGGACGGTCCGAGCAGTACTTC. J is TRBJ2-7 and V is TRBV6-6, with 8 bases matching TRBD1. Germline CDR1 reads MNHNY; CDR2 reads SVGAGI (reference sequence). The CDR3 is made up of 14 amino acids. Losses at the gene ends were 4 bases for V and 6 bases for J; bases not matched to a gene: 8.

The chain employs TRBV19 and TRBJ2-7, with 9 bases identical to TRBD1. The CDR3 runs 13 residues. The trim removed 8 bases at V and 2 bases at J, leaving 4 bases unmatched. Germline V gene sequence: CDR1 LNHDA, CDR2 SQIVND (reference sequence). Here the CDR3 reads CASGDRAPYEQYF. The CDR3 region has the DNA TGTGCCAGTGGGGACAGGGCACCCTACGAGCAGTACTTC.

The chain recombines TRBV14 with TRBJ2-1; D is possibly TRBD1 (5 bases). The germline CDR1 and CDR2 sequences are SGHDN and FVKESK. CDR3 length: 12 amino acids. Deletions cut 4 bases from V and 9 bases from J, with 10 bases between. CDR3 nucleotide sequence: TGTGCCAGCAGCCCGCTTGGGGCTGAGCAGTTCTTC. This encodes CASSPLGAEQFF.

CDR3 region: CASSFRGGAYNEQFF. CDR3 nucleotide sequence: TGTGCCAGCAGCTTCCGGGGGGGCGCCTACAATGAGCAGTTCTTC. The rearrangement uses TRBV7-2 and TRBJ2-1, with TRBD2 identical over 8 bases. Trimming at V came to 3 bases and at J to 2 bases, leaving 3 bases not matched to a gene. Per germline, CDR1 SGHTA and CDR2 FQGNSA. The CDR3 is 15 residues long.

This clone turned up a few times. The CDR3 DNA is TGTGCCAGCAGAGGTGACGACAGTGCCTACGAGCAGTACTTC. Amino acids: CASRGDDSAYEQYF. V usage is TRBV25-1 and J usage is TRBJ2-7; tentatively, D is TRBD1 (5 bases). CDR1 and CDR2 (germline): MGHDK, SYGVNS. The CDR3 length is 14 residues. V was pared by 6 bases and J by 2 bases, with 14 bases between.

DNA for the CDR3: TGTGCCAGCAGCTTAGCAGTCTTGCGGGGGGGCTTGGATACGCAGTATTTT. It encodes CASSLAVLRGGLDTQYF. The J gene is TRBJ2-3, the V gene TRBV7-2; 9 bases are a match to TRBD2. The CDR3 totals 17 residues. V trimming: 0 bases; J trimming: 6 bases; junction bases outside the gene matches: 10. Germline CDR1 and CDR2: SGHTA and FQGNSA.

The chain couples TRBV7-9 to TRBJ2-5; D call uncertain. V was clipped by 3 bases and J by 2 bases, with 7 bases between them. This CDR3 is built from 13 residues. CDR1 SEHNR and CDR2 FQNEAQ come from the germline V gene (reference sequence). The CDR3 sequence: CASSFEQQETQYF. For the CDR3, the DNA is TGTGCCAGCAGCTTTGAACAGCAAGAGACCCAGTACTTC.

V and J are TRBV13 and TRBJ1-1; perhaps TRBD1 as D (5 bases). V lost 2 bases and J lost 7, with 8 bases in between. CDR3 size: 12 residues. Germline assignment: CDR1 PRHDT and CDR2 FYEKMQ (reference sequence). This CDR3 reads CASSLWGVEAFF. In DNA form, the CDR3 reads TGTGCCAGCAGCTTATGGGGGGTTGAAGCTTTCTTT. The full variable domain, in which reference TRBV13 and TRBJ1-1 provide the parts outside the CDR3, is AAGVIQSPRHLIKEKRETATLKCYPIPRHDTVYWYQQGPGQDPQFLISFYEKMQSDKGSIPDRFSAQQFSDYHSELNMSSLELGDSALYFCASSLWGVEAFFGQGTRLTVV.

This rearrangement joins TRBV27 to TRBJ2-2; D possibly corresponds to TRBD2 (5 bases). Germline CDR1 MNHEY, CDR2 SMNVEV (reference sequence). Between the trimmed V and J ends, which lost 6 bases and 0 bases, there was a span of 5 bases. This CDR3 is built from 13 residues. The CDR3, as DNA: TGTGCCAGCAGGGGAGCGAACACCGGGGAGCTGTTTTTT. This encodes CASRGANTGELFF.

The CDR3 sequence: CASSSTGGGNSNQPQHF. The CDR3 DNA is TGTGCCAGCAGCTCCACTGGGGGGGGGAATAGCAATCAGCCCCAGCATTTT. The rearrangement joins TRBV7-2 to TRBJ1-5, with D possibly TRBD1 on 5 matching bases. The CDR3 totals 17 residues. V lost 4 bases and J lost 0, with 16 bases in between. Germline assignment: CDR1 SGHTA and CDR2 FQGNSA.

This clone appeared a single time. The CDR3 DNA sequence: TGTGCCAGCAGCTTTCTAGCGGGGGGCCCCGGGGAGCTGTTTTTT. It encodes CASSFLAGGPGELFF. The chain employs TRBV7-3 and TRBJ2-2; 11 bases are a match to TRBD2. CDR3 length: 15 residues. The germline V gene encodes CDR1 SGHTA and CDR2 FQGTGA. Trimming at V came to 3 bases and at J to 6 bases, leaving 3 bases not matched to a gene.

The J gene is TRBJ2-2, the V gene TRBV5-4; the D gene is possibly TRBD1 (5 bases). This CDR3 spans 16 amino acids. Germline CDR1 is SGHNT and CDR2 is YYREEE (reference sequence). With 4 bases removed from V and 5 bases from J, the gap between germline ends came to 18 bases. CDR3 loop: CASSQGIARVTGELFF. Written as DNA, the CDR3 is TGTGCCAGCAGCCAGGGCATTGCCAGGGTGACCGGGGAGCTGTTTTTT. Supplemented by reference TRBV5-4 and TRBJ2-2, the full variable domain reads ETGVTQSPTHLIKTRGQQVTLRCSSQSGHNTVSWYQQALGQGPQFIFQYYREEENGRGNFPPRFSGLQFPNYSSELNVNALELDDSALYLCASSQGIARVTGELFFGEGSRLTVL.

The rearrangement joins TRBV11-3 to TRBJ2-1, with 9 bases fitting TRBD1. CDR3 length: 14 amino acids. V dropped 5 bases and J dropped 8; count of bases not matched to a gene: 7. The germline V gene has CDR1 SGHNT and CDR2 YENEEA. The CDR3 DNA sequence: TGTGCCAGCAGCGTCGGACAGGGGCTCGATGAGCAGTTCTTC. It is translated as CASSVGQGLDEQFF.

The J gene is TRBJ2-4, the V gene TRBV5-1, with D uncertain. Trimming took off 4 bases at V and 2 bases at J, with 7 bases between the two ends. The CDR3 length is 13 residues. CDR1 and CDR2 from the germline V gene are SGHRS and YFSETQ. The chain's CDR3 is CASSPFSKNIQYF. The CDR3 DNA reads as TGCGCCAGCAGCCCCTTTTCCAAAAACATTCAGTACTTC.

V gene TRBV28 combines with J gene TRBJ2-1; weak D call: TRBD2 (6 bases). From germline, CDR1 is MDHEN and CDR2 SYDVKM. V was cut by 3 bases and J by 5 bases, with 8 bases left in between. The length of the CDR3 is 13 residues. CDR3 sequence reads: CASSFRRDNEQFF. As DNA, the CDR3 is TGTGCCAGCAGTTTCAGGAGGGACAATGAGCAGTTCTTC. The full variable domain, with the rest looked up from reference TRBV28 and TRBJ2-1, is DVKVTQSSRYLVKRTGEKVFLECVQDMDHENMFWYRQDPGLGLRLIYFSYDVKMKEKGDIPEGYSVSREKKERFSLILESASTNQTSMYLCASSFRRDNEQFFGPGTRLTVL.

This clone turned up a few times. The rearrangement joins TRBV2 to TRBJ2-1, with 9 bases matching TRBD2. Per germline, CDR1 SNHLY and CDR2 FYNNEI. Unmatched junction bases numbered 6, after V lost 5 bases and J lost 4 bases. The CDR3 spans 15 residues. The CDR3 spells CASSLSGGIYNEQFF. CDR3 DNA sequence: TGTGCCAGCAGTCTAAGCGGGGGGATTTACAATGAGCAGTTCTTC.

The chain uses TRBV28 and TRBJ1-5, with 7 bases matching TRBD1. Germline CDR1 reads MDHEN; CDR2 reads SYDVKM. The CDR3 totals 14 residues. V trimming: 6 bases; J trimming: 6 bases; junction bases outside the gene matches: 8. The CDR3 DNA reads TGTGCCAGCAGAGACAGGGTTTCCGTTCAGCCCCAGCATTTT. It specifies CASRDRVSVQPQHF.

The chain has TRBV6-6 and TRBJ2-7, with D possibly matching TRBD2 (5 bases). Germline values: CDR1 MNHNY, CDR2 SVGAGI (reference sequence). The CDR3 is 12 residues long. Trimming removed 5 bases from V and 6 bases from J, with 11 bases in between. The CDR3 sequence is CASSVTGIEQYF. The CDR3 DNA reads as TGTGCCAGCAGTGTCACCGGGATCGAGCAGTACTTC.

CDR3: CASSQGGEETQYF. In DNA form, the CDR3 reads TGTGCCAGCAGCCAAGGGGGCGAAGAGACCCAGTACTTC. The gene calls are TRBV11-2 and TRBJ2-5; TRBD1 matches 7 bases. This CDR3 spans 13 amino acids. V lost 5 bases, J lost 3 bases, and 3 bases stayed unmatched. The germline CDR1 and CDR2 sequences are SGHAT and FQNNGV.

The V and J genes are TRBV27 and TRBJ2-1; D perhaps matches TRBD1 (6 bases). V lost 5 bases to trimming and J lost 1 base, with 9 bases between them. The CDR3 totals 14 residues. Germline CDR1 reads MNHEY; CDR2 reads SMNVEV (reference sequence). This chain's CDR3 is CASSNRVSYNEQFF. Written as DNA, the CDR3 is TGTGCCAGCAGTAACAGGGTATCCTACAATGAGCAGTTCTTC.